This TCR beta chain stems from a study of blood T cell repertoires in COVID-19. Study at large: The United States, Italy and Spain were the sources of the acute and convalescent COVID-19 samples. PBMCs, B-cell-depleted T cells, or T cells were the source of the cDNA or gDNA that made up the material.

The CDR3 runs to 13 residues. The V and J ends lost 5 bases and 7 bases respectively, with 14 bases between them. In germline, CDR1 is SGHTA, CDR2 FQGNSA. TCRdb keeps only in-frame clones here, not all; method: immunoSEQ multiplex PCR. The sample records about 220,000 clones, about 84% being singletons. V usage is TRBV7-2 and J usage is TRBJ2-5; D perhaps matches TRBD1 (6 bases). Material for sequencing was peripheral blood. The sequence came from a human donor in a cohort sampled during active COVID-19. CDR3 in amino acids: CASSPRGRGTQYF. CDR3 nucleotide sequence: TGTGCCAGCAGCCCCAGGGGCCGGGGGACCCAGTACTTC.